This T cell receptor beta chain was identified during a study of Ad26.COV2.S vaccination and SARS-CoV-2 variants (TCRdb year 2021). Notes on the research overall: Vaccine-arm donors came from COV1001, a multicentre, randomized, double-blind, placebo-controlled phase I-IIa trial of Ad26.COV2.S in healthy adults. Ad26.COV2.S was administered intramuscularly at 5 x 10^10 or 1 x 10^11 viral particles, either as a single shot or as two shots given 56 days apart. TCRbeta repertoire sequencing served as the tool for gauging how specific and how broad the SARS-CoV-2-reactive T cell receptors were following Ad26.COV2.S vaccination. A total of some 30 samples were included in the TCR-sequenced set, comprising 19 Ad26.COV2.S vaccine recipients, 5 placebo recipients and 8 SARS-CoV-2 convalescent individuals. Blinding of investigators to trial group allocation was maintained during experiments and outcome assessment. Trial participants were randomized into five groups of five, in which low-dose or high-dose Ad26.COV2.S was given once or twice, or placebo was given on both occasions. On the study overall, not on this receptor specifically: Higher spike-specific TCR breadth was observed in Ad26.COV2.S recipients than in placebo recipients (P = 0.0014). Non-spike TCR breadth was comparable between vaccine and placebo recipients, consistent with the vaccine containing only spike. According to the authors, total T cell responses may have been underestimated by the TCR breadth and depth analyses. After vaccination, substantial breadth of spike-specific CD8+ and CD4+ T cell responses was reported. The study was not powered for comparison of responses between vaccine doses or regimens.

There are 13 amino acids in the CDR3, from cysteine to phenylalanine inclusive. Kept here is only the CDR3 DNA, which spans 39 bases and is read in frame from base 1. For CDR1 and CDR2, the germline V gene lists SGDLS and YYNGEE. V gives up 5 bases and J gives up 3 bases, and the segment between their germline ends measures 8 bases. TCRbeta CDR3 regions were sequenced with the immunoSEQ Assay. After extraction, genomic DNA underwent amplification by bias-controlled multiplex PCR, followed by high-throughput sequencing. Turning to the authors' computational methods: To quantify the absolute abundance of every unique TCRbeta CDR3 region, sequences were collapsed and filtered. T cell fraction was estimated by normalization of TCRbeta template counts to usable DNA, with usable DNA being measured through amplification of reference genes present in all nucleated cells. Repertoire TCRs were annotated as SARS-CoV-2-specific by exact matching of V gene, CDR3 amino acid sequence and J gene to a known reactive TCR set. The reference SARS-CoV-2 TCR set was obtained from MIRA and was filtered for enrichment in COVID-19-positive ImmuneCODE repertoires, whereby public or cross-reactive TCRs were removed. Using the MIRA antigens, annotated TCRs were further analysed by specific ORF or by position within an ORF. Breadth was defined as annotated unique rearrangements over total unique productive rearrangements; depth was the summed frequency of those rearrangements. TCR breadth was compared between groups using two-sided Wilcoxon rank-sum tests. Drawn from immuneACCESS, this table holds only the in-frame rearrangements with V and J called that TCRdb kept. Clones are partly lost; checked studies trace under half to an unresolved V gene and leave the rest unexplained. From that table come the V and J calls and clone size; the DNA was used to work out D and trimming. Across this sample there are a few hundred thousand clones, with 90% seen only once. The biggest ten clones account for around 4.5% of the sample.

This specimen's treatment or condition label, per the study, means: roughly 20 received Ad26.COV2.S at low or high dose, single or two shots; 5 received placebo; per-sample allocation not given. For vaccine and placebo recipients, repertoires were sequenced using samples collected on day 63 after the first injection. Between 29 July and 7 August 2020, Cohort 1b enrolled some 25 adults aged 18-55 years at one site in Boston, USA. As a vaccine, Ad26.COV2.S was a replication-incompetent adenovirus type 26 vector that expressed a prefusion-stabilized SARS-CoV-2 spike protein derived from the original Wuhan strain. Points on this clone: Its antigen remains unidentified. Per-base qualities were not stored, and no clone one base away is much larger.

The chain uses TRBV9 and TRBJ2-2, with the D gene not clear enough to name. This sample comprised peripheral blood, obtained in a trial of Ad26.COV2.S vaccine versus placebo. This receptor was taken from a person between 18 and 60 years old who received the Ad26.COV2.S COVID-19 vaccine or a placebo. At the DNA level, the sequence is TGTGCCAGCAGGGACGAGTACACCGGGGAGCTGTTTTTT. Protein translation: CASRDEYTGELFF.